Sequencing of this T cell receptor beta chain was carried out in a study of human thymus T cells. This clone was detected once. Its target is not known. Corrective cardiac surgery supplied the resected thymus tissue. Donation came from healthy Finnish infants having corrective surgery for congenital heart defects. The V and J ends lost 1 base and 0 bases respectively, with 13 bases between them. The CDR3 is 18 residues long. CDR1 and CDR2 from the germline V gene are SGHTA and FQGNSA. Using immunoSEQ multiplex PCR, the repertoire was profiled, and TCRdb retains in-frame clones only, with some absent. The sample records roughly 120,000 clones, around 95% being singletons. Overall study findings and caveats: Related research examined unrelated individuals and reported that their thymic repertoires overlapped highly. What appeared biased in thymic and blood repertoires was the usage of V and J genes.

The rearrangement uses TRBV7-2 and TRBJ1-6, with D tentatively TRBD1 (5 bases). This TCR was recovered from a boy in the first two years of life with a congenital heart defect but otherwise immunologically healthy. Sequencing was done on a sample of thymus tissue. Written as DNA, the CDR3 is TGTGCCAGCAGCTTAGGAGGGGAGGAGAGCTCCTATAATTCACCCCTCCACTTT. Translation: CASSLGGEESSYNSPLHF.